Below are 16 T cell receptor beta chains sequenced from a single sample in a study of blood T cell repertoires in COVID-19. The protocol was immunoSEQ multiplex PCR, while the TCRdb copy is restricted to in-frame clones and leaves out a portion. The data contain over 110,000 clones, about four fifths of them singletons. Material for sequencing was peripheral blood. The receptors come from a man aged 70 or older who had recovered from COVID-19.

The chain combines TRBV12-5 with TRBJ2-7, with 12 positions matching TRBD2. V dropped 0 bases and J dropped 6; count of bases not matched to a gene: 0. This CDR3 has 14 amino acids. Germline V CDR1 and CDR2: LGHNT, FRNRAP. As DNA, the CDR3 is TGTGCTAGTGGTTTGGTACTAGCGGGGGGCGAGCAGTACTTC. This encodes CASGLVLAGGEQYF. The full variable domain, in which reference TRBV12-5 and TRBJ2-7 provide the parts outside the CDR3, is DARVTQTPRHKVTEMGQEVTMRCQPILGHNTVFWYRQTMMQGLELLAYFRNRAPLDDSGMPKDRFSAEMPDATLATLKIQPSEPRDSAVYFCASGLVLAGGEQYFGPGTRLTVT.

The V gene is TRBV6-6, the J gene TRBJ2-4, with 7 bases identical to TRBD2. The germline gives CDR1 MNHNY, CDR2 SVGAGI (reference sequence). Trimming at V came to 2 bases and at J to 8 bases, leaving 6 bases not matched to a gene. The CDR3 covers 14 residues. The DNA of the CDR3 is TGTGCCAGCAGTTACCCGGCTGGGAGGGACATTCAGTACTTC. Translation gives CASSYPAGRDIQYF.

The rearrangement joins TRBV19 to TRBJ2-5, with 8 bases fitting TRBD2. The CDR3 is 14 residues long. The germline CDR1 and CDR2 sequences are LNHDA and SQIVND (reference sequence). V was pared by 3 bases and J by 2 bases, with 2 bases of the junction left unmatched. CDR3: CASSITSGQETQYF. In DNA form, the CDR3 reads TGTGCCAGTAGTATTACTAGCGGTCAAGAGACCCAGTACTTC. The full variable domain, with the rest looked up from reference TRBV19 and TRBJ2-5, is DGGITQSPKYLFRKEGQNVTLSCEQNLNHDAMYWYRQDPGQGLRLIYYSQIVNDFQKGDIAEGYSVSREKKESFPLTVTSAQKNPTAFYLCASSITSGQETQYFGPGTRLLVL.

CDR3 bases: TGTGCCAGCAGCTTGGTAAATCAGCCCCAGCATTTT. Amino acids: CASSLVNQPQHF. The rearrangement uses TRBV5-6 and TRBJ1-5; D is uncertain. This CDR3 has 12 amino acids. Germline V CDR1 and CDR2: SGHDT, YYEEEE. V lost 0 bases and J lost 4, with 2 bases in between.

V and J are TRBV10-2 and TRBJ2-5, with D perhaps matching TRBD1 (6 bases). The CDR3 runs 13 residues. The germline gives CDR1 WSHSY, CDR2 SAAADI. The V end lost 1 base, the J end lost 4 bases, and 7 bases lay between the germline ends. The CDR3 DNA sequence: TGCGCCAGCAGTGAGTTCAGGGGAGAGACCCAGTACTTC. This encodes CASSEFRGETQYF.

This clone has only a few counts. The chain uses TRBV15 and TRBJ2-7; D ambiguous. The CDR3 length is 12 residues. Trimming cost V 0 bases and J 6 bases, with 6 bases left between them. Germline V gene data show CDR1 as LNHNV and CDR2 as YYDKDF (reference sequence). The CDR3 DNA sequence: TGTGCCACCAGCAGAGACCTAACCGAGCAGTACTTC. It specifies CATSRDLTEQYF.

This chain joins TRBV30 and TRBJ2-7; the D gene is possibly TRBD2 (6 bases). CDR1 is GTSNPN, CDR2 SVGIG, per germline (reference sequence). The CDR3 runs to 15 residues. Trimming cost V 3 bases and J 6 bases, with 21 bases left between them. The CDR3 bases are TGTGCCTGGAGGACCGGGCTAGGAAAGCGGGCCGAGCAGTACTTC. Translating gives CAWRTGLGKRAEQYF.

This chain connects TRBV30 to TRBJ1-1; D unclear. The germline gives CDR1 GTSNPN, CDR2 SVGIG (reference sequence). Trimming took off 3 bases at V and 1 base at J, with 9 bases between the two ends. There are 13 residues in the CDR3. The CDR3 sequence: CAWRNPGNTEAFF. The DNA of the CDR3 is TGTGCCTGGAGAAACCCAGGGAACACTGAAGCTTTCTTT. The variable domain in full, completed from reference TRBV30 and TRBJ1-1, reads SQTIHQWPATLVQPVGSPLSLECTVEGTSNPNLYWYRQAAGRGLQLLFYSVGIGQISSEVPQNLSASRPQDRQFILSSKKLLLSDSGFYLCAWRNPGNTEAFFGQGTRLTVV.

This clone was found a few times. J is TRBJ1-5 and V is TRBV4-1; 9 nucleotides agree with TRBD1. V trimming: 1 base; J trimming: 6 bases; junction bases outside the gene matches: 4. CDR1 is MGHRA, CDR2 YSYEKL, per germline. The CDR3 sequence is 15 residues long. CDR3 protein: CASSQAQGAIQPQHF. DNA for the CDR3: TGCGCCAGCAGCCAAGCACAGGGGGCAATTCAGCCCCAGCATTTT.

CDR3 sequence (DNA): TGTGCCAGCAGCTTAGGAGGGGGCACCAACTATGGCTACACCTTC. It yields the protein CASSLGGGTNYGYTF. The rearrangement joins TRBV7-2 to TRBJ1-2; 7 nucleotides match TRBD1. The V gene end was trimmed by 1 base and the J gene end by 2 bases; junction bases not matched to a gene: 4. CDR3 size: 15 residues. Germline V lookup: CDR1 SGHTA, CDR2 FQGNSA.

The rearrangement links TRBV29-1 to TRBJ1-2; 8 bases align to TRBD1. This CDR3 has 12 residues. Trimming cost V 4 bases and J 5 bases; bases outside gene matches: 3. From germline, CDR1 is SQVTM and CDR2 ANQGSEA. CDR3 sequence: CSVATGAYGYTF. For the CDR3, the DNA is TGCAGCGTTGCGACAGGGGCGTATGGCTACACCTTC.

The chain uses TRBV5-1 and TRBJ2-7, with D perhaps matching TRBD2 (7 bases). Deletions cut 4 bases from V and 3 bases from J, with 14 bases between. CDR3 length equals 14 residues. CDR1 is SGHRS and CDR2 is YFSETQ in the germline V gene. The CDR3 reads CASSEAGADYEQYF. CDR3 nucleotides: TGCGCCAGCAGCGAGGCGGGGGCCGACTACGAGCAGTACTTC.

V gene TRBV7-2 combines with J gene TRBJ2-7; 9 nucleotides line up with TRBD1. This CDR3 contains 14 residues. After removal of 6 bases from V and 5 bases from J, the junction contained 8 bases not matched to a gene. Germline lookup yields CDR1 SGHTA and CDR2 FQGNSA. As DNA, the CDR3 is TGTGCCAGCAGATCCGGGACAGGGACCAACGAGCAGTACTTC. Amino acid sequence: CASRSGTGTNEQYF.

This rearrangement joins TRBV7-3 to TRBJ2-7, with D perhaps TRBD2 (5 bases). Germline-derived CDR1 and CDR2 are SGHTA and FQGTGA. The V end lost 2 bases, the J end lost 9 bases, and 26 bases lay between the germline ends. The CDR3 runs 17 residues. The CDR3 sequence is CASSLGLAALVPPGQYF. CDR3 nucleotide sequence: TGTGCCAGCAGCTTAGGGCTAGCAGCACTAGTCCCACCGGGGCAGTACTTC.

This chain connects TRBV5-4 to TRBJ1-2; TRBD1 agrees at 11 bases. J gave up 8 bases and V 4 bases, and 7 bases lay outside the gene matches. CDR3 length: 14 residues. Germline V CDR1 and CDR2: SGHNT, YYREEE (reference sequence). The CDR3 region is CASSTGQGALGYTF. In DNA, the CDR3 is TGTGCCAGCAGCACCGGACAGGGGGCTCTGGGCTACACCTTC.

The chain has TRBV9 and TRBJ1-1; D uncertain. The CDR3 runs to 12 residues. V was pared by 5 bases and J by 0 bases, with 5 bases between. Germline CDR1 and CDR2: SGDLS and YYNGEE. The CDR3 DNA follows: TGTGCCAGCAGTCCATTGAACACTGAAGCTTTCTTT. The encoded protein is CASSPLNTEAFF.